One TCR beta chain is described in this entry. The data are from a study of blood T cell repertoires in COVID-19. CDR1 MNHEY and CDR2 SVGEGT come from the germline V gene. V was pared by 0 bases and J by 3 bases, with 3 bases of the junction left unmatched. The CDR3 loop spans 15 amino acids. The repertoire was sequenced with immunoSEQ multiplex PCR; TCRdb's copy has only in-frame clones and lacks some. The sample lists about 180,000 clones, about 80% seen once, with 6.5% to 8.5% in the top ten. This chain uses TRBV6-2 or TRBV6-3 with TRBJ2-3, with 7 bases that match TRBD2. The source material was peripheral blood. The TCR originated in a human donor in a cohort sampled during active COVID-19. CDR3 nucleotides: TGTGCCAGCAGTTACTCGGCGGGGGTAACAGATACGCAGTATTTT. Its protein is CASSYSAGVTDTQYF.